This paragraph covers one TCR beta chain sequence. Its antigen is unknown. These data belong to a study of cytomegalovirus exposure and HLA in healthy donors. At the level of the study: Samples from HLA-typed donors yielded approximately 88 million unique TCRs in an early data release. Study results and caveats: Generally TCR sequences proved uncommon, though certain public TCRs appeared in numerous donors.

The PCR used 60 Vbeta and 13 Jbeta primers. Original processing notes: Approximately 86 million unique TCR beta chains, roughly 10 million shared, were counted in a later analysis. Sequenced by immunoSEQ multiplex PCR; TCRdb stores in-frame clones only, minus some. V and J calls and clone size are given by that table; D and trimming were obtained from the DNA. The data contain tens of thousands of clones, roughly 78% of them seen just once; the ten biggest clones take up approximately 4%. The V end was cut by 0 bases, the J end by 3 bases, with 9 bases between. Germline loops: CDR1 SGHNT, CDR2 YYREEE (reference sequence). This CDR3 is 14 amino acids long.

This chain links TRBV5-4 with TRBJ1-2; D is uncertain. Specimen: PBMCs. This TCR came from a male donor in good health and CMV-seropositive. The CDR3 DNA follows: TGTGCCAGCAGCTTGGAATCTCCCGACTATGGCTACACCTTC. This gives the protein CASSLESPDYGYTF.